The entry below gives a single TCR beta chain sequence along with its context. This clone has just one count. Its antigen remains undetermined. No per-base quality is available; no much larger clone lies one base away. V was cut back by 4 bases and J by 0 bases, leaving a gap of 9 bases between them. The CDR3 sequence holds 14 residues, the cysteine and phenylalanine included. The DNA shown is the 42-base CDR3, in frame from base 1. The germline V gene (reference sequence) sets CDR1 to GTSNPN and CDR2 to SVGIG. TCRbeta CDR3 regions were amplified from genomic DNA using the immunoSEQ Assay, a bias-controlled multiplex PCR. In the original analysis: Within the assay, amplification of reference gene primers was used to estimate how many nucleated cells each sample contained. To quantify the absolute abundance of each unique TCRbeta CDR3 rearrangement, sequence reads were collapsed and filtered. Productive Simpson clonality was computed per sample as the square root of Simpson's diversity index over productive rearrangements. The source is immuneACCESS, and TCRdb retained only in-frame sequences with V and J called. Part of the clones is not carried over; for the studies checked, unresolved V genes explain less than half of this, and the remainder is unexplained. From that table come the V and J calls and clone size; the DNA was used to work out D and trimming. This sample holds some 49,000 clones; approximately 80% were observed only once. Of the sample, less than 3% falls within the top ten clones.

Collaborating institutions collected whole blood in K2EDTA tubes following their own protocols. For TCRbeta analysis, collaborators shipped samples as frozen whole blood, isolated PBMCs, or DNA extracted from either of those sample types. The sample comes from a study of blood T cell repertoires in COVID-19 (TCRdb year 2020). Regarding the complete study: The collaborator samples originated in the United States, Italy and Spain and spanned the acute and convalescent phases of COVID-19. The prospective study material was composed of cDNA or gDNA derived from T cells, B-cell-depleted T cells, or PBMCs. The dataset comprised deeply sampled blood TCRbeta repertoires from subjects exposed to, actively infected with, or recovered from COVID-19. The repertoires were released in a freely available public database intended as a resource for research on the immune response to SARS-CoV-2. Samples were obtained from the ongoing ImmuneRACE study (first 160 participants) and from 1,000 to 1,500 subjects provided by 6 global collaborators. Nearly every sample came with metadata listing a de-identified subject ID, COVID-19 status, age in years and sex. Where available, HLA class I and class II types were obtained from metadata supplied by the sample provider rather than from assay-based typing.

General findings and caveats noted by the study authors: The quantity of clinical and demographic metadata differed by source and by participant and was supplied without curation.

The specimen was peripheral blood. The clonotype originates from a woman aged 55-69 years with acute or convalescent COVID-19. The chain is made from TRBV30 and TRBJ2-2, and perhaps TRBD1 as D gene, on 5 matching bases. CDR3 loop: CAWKHRSNTGELFF. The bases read TGTGCCTGGAAGCACAGGTCGAACACCGGGGAGCTGTTTTTT.